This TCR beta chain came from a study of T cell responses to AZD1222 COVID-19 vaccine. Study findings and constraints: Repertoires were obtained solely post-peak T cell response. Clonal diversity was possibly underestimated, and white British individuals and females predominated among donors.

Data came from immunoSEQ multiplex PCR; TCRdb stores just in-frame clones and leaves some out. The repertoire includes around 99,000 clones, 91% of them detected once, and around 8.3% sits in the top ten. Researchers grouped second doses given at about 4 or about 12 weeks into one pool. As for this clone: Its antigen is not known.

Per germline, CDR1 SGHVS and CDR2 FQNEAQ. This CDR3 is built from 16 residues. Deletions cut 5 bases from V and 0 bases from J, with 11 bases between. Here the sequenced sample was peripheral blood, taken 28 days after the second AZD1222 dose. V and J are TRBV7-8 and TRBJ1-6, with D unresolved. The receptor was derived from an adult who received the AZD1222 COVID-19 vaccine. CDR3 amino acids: CASSLKTVSYNSPLHF. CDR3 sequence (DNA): TGTGCCAGCAGCCTAAAGACCGTCTCCTATAATTCACCCCTCCACTTT.